One TCR beta chain is described in this entry. Its specificity is not known. The PCR employed 60 Vbeta primers together with 13 Jbeta primers. Method: immunoSEQ multiplex PCR; TCRdb's copy keeps in-frame clones and lacks some. Among 120,000 or so clones listed, roughly 80% were seen once. These data come from a study of cytomegalovirus exposure and HLA in healthy donors. General study points: The majority of TCR sequences were rare, yet some public TCRs appeared in many donors.

Sequencing was carried out using PBMCs. This TCR came from a man in his late teens or twenties in good health and CMV-seropositive.

The CDR3: CSATRTSEQYF. The CDR3 nucleotides are TGCAGTGCTACAAGGACTAGCGAGCAGTACTTC. The V and J genes are TRBV20-1 and TRBJ2-7; 7 bases line up with TRBD2. Germline V gene sequence: CDR1 DFQATT, CDR2 SNEGSKA (reference sequence). This CDR3 region has 11 residues. V was clipped by 4 bases and J by 6 bases; unmatched bases: 3.